This TCR beta chain was identified in a study of identical twins. After removal of 7 bases from V and 2 bases from J, the junction contained 8 bases not matched to a gene. The CDR3 runs 17 residues. Germline CDR1 and CDR2: MDHEN and SYDVKM. Whole-study results and caveats: Low generation probability was overrepresented in out-of-frame alpha sequences shared by twins. The models gave estimates that fell short of the out-of-frame TCR alpha sharing seen in monozygotic twins.

A remark on this clonotype: Its antigen is still unknown.

After template switching added a universal primer site, the resulting cDNA carried unique molecular identifiers. TCRdb reanalysed the 5' RACE reads using MiXCR and keeps one entry per CDR3 protein. The data hold roughly 1,500,000 distinct CDR3 sequences, with about 32% observed a single time. Sequences were obtained from cord blood. The clonotype comes from a newborn girl in good health. The V call is TRBV28, the J call TRBJ2-1, with 13 bases aligning to TRBD2. The chain's CDR3 is CASKGLAGLITYNEQFF. CDR3 in DNA: TGTGCCAGCAAGGGACTAGCGGGATTAATCACCTACAATGAGCAGTTCTTC. The full variable domain, in which reference TRBV28 and TRBJ2-1 provide the parts outside the CDR3, is DVKVTQSSRYLVKRTGEKVFLECVQDMDHENMFWYRQDPGLGLRLIYFSYDVKMKEKGDIPEGYSVSREKKERFSLILESASTNQTSMYLCASKGLAGLITYNEQFFGPGTRLTVL.